Shown below are 18 T cell receptor beta chains from a single sample sequenced in a study of shared clonotypes between healthy human individuals. Data came from immunoSEQ multiplex PCR; TCRdb stores just in-frame clones and leaves some out. The sample lists about 580,000 clones, 95% to 98% occurring once. Positive CCR7 selection of CD45RO-negative cells yielded the naive CD8 cells, and terminally differentiated effector memory CD45RA+ cells were excluded. Material: naive CD8+ T cells sorted from blood. The receptors stem from a man under 40 in good health.

The chain has TRBV10-3 and TRBJ2-2; TRBD2 is a possible D gene (5 bases). CDR3 size: 15 residues. V was clipped by 0 bases and J by 8 bases, with 13 bases between them. CDR1 and CDR2 (germline): ENHRY, SYGVKD. CDR3 in amino acids: CAISESRTGEGELFF. CDR3 sequence (DNA): TGTGCCATCAGTGAGTCGCGGACCGGGGAAGGGGAGCTGTTTTTT.

The chain joins TRBV7-9 to TRBJ2-7, with 7 bases lining up with TRBD2. CDR1 is SEHNR and CDR2 is FQNEAQ in the germline V gene (reference sequence). This CDR3 contains 15 residues. V shed 6 bases, J shed 0 bases, and the junction held 8 bases outside the gene matches. DNA of the CDR3: TGTGCCAGCAGTCTGAGCGGGGCGAGCTCCTACGAGCAGTACTTC. This translates into CASSLSGASSYEQYF.

The chain employs TRBV7-9 and TRBJ1-2; unclear D gene. V lost 2 bases and J 2 bases, leaving 15 bases between the germline ends. The CDR3 spans 16 residues. Germline V gene sequence: CDR1 SEHNR, CDR2 FQNEAQ (reference sequence). The CDR3 sequence: CASSLLPQLLNYGYTF. As DNA, the CDR3 is TGTGCCAGCAGCTTACTTCCACAATTACTAAACTATGGCTACACCTTC.

The V call is TRBV28, the J call TRBJ2-1; no reliable D call. Germline CDR1 is MDHEN and CDR2 is SYDVKM. Trimming took 3 bases from V and 0 from J, leaving 9 bases between them. This CDR3 comprises 15 residues. Written as DNA, the CDR3 is TGTGCCAGCAGTTTCGACACCCCCTCCTACAATGAGCAGTTCTTC. It specifies CASSFDTPSYNEQFF.

The rearrangement joins TRBV6-5 to TRBJ1-1; possibly TRBD1 for D (5 bases). The CDR3 covers 14 residues. The ends were cut back, 5 bases at V and 12 bases at J, with 22 bases in the middle. Germline V lookup: CDR1 MNHEY, CDR2 SVGAGI. DNA of the CDR3: TGTGCCAGCAGTCTACAGGCCAGAGCCGCGGTAACTTTCTTT. This translates into CASSLQARAAVTFF.

The chain carries TRBV5-4 and TRBJ1-1, with a weak D call TRBD1 (6 bases). The CDR3 runs 15 residues. Germline V CDR1 and CDR2: SGHNT, YYREEE (reference sequence). With 2 bases removed from V and 1 base from J, the gap between germline ends came to 12 bases. CDR3 sequence: CASSLTGWGNTEAFF. CDR3 bases: TGTGCCAGCAGCTTAACAGGGTGGGGGAACACTGAAGCTTTCTTT.

This chain joins TRBV11-2 and TRBJ2-3, with 7 bases fitting TRBD2. V shed 4 bases, J shed 6 bases, and the junction held 13 bases outside the gene matches. Germline V gene data show CDR1 as SGHAT and CDR2 as FQNNGV. CDR3 length equals 16 residues. CDR3 in amino acids: CASSSLGGYVPDTQYF. The CDR3 nucleotides are TGTGCCAGCAGCTCCTTGGGGGGGTATGTCCCCGATACGCAGTATTTT.

V is TRBV27 and J is TRBJ1-1; weak D call: TRBD1 (6 bases). The CDR3 contains 15 residues. Trimming stripped 5 bases from V and 5 bases from J, with 18 bases between. Germline-derived CDR1 and CDR2 are MNHEY and SMNVEV (reference sequence). The CDR3 sequence is CASSKRRGASTEAFF. Here the CDR3 DNA reads TGTGCCAGCAGTAAACGCAGGGGTGCGAGTACTGAAGCTTTCTTT.

The chain carries TRBV9 and TRBJ2-7; D is unclear. Germline V gene sequence: CDR1 SGDLS, CDR2 YYNGEE. V was trimmed by 5 bases and J by 7 bases, leaving 13 bases between them. There are 12 residues in the CDR3. CDR3 sequence reads: CASRGAFGEQYF. The CDR3 coding sequence is TGTGCCAGCAGAGGCGCCTTTGGAGAGCAGTACTTC.

The CDR3 region is CASTSYDGETGQPQHF. CDR3 bases: TGTGCCAGCACCTCGTACGACGGAGAGACTGGCCAGCCCCAGCATTTT. V usage is TRBV5-6 and J usage is TRBJ1-5; no firm D call. The CDR3 is 16 amino acids. V lost 6 bases and J lost 7, with 23 bases in between. Germline V lookup: CDR1 SGHDT, CDR2 YYEEEE.

The chain combines TRBV6-6 with TRBJ1-2; D is unclear. Germline CDR1 is MNHNY and CDR2 is SVGAGI (reference sequence). This CDR3 contains 13 residues. Trimming cost V 7 bases and J 2 bases, with 11 bases left between them. In DNA form, the CDR3 reads TGTGCCAGCATGGAGCAGTCGAACTATGGCTACACCTTC. Amino acids: CASMEQSNYGYTF.

J is TRBJ2-3 and V is TRBV7-3; 7 nucleotides line up with TRBD2. Germline V gives CDR1 SGHTA, CDR2 FQGTGA. There are 14 residues in the CDR3. The trim removed 2 bases at V and 5 bases at J, leaving 4 bases unmatched. CDR3 DNA sequence: TGTGCCAGCAGCTTAGGGCGGGAGCGAGATACGCAGTATTTT. It codes for CASSLGRERDTQYF.

This clone appeared once. This chain connects TRBV29-1 to TRBJ2-7, with D uncertain. Germline assignment: CDR1 SQVTM and CDR2 ANQGSEA. The CDR3 length is 13 residues. Trimming pared 0 bases from V and 3 bases from J, leaving 9 bases between. Here the CDR3 DNA reads TGCAGCGTTGAAGATCAGTCCCTCTACGAGCAGTACTTC. Its protein is CSVEDQSLYEQYF.

The CDR3 protein is CSVESGLTDTQYF. CDR3 DNA sequence: TGCAGCGTTGAATCCGGCCTCACAGATACGCAGTATTTT. The chain joins TRBV29-1 to TRBJ2-3, with D unresolved. Trimming left V 2 bases short and J 2 bases short, with 8 bases between. The germline V gene has CDR1 SQVTM and CDR2 ANQGSEA. The CDR3 has 13 amino acids.

In nucleotides, the CDR3 is TGTGCCAGCAGCTCAAGGACAGGGGACACCGGGGAGCTGTTTTTT. Encoded protein: CASSSRTGDTGELFF. This sequence joins TRBV7-9 and TRBJ2-2, with TRBD1 matching over 9 bases. This CDR3 is 15 amino acids long. Germline CDR1 reads SEHNR; CDR2 reads FQNEAQ (reference sequence). Trimming cost V 4 bases and J 3 bases; bases outside gene matches: 3. The full variable domain, with the rest looked up from reference TRBV7-9 and TRBJ2-2, is DTGVSQNPRHKITKRGQNVTFRCDPISEHNRLYWYRQTLGQGPEFLTYFQNEAQLEKSRLLSDRFSAERPKGSFSTLEIQRTEQGDSAMYLCASSSRTGDTGELFFGEGSRLTVL.

This clone was observed once. The rearrangement joins TRBV6-5 to TRBJ1-2; 9 nucleotides match TRBD1. This CDR3 contains 13 residues. Trimming at V came to 6 bases and at J to 4 bases, leaving 3 bases not matched to a gene. Germline CDR1 is MNHEY and CDR2 is SVGAGI. Written as DNA, the CDR3 is TGTGCCAGCAGGGCGGGACAGGGCTATGGCTACACCTTC. It translates to CASRAGQGYGYTF.

The V call is TRBV9, the J call TRBJ2-3; D is possibly TRBD1 (6 bases). Trimming took 7 bases from V and 5 from J, leaving 11 bases between them. CDR1 is SGDLS and CDR2 is YYNGEE in the germline V gene. The CDR3 runs to 12 residues. Here the CDR3 reads CASSTGRDTQYF. The CDR3 coding sequence is TGTGCCAGCTCGACAGGTCGAGATACGCAGTATTTT.

The chain couples TRBV11-2 to TRBJ1-5; D might be TRBD1 (5 bases). Trimming shortened V by 5 bases and J by 0 bases, and 14 bases separated the two germline ends. CDR3 length: 16 residues. Germline CDR1 is SGHAT and CDR2 is FQNNGV. CDR3 protein: CASSPLTGGSNQPQHF. The CDR3 bases are TGTGCCAGCAGCCCACTCACAGGAGGTAGCAATCAGCCCCAGCATTTT.